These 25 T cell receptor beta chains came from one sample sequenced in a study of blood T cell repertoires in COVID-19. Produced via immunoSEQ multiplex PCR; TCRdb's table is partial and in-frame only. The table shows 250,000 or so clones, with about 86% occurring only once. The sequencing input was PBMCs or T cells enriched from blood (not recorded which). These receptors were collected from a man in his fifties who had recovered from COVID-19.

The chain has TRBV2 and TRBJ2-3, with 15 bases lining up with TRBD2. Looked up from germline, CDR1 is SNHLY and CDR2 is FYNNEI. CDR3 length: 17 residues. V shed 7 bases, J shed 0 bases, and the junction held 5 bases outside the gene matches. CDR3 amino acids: CASKGTSGGRSTDTQYF. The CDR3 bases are TGTGCCAGCAAAGGGACTAGCGGGGGGCGGAGCACAGATACGCAGTATTTT.

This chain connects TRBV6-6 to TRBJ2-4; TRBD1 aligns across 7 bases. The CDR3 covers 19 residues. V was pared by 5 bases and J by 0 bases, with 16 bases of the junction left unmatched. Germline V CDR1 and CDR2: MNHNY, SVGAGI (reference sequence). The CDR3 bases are TGTGCCAGCAGTCCCTGGACAGGAAGTGTCGCCTTAGCCAAAAACATTCAGTACTTC. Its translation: CASSPWTGSVALAKNIQYF.

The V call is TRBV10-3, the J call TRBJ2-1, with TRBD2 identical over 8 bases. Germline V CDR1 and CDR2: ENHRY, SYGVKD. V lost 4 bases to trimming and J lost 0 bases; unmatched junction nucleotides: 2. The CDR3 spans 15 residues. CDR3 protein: CAISAGGGSYNEQFF. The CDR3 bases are TGTGCCATCAGTGCGGGGGGGGGCTCCTACAATGAGCAGTTCTTC.

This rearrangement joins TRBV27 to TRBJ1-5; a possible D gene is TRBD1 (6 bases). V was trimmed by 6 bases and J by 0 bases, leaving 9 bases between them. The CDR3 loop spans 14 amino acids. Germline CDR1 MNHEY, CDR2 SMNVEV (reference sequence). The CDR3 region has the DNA TGTGCCAGCAGCCGGACAGATAGCAATCAGCCCCAGCATTTT. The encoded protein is CASSRTDSNQPQHF.

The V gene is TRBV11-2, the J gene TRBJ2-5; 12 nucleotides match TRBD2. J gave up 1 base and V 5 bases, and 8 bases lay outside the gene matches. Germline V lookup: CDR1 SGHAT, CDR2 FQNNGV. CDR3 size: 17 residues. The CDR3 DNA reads TGTGCCAGCAGCATTAGGGGACTAGCGGGCATCCAAGAGACCCAGTACTTC. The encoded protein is CASSIRGLAGIQETQYF.

The CDR3 DNA reads as TGTGCCACCAGTGATTCGGGGGGTAGCACTGAAGCTTTCTTT. Its translation: CATSDSGGSTEAFF. The chain employs TRBV24-1 and TRBJ1-1; a weak D match, TRBD1 (5 bases). V gave up 2 bases and J gave up 4 bases, with 10 bases separating them. CDR3 size: 14 residues. CDR1 and CDR2 (germline): KGHDR, SFDVKD.

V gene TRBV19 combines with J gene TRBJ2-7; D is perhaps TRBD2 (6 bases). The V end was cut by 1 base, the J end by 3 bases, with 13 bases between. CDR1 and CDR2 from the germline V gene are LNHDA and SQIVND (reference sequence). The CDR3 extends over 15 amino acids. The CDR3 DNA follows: TGTGCCAGTAGTATAGTTAACGGGGAGGTCTACGAGCAGTACTTC. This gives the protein CASSIVNGEVYEQYF.

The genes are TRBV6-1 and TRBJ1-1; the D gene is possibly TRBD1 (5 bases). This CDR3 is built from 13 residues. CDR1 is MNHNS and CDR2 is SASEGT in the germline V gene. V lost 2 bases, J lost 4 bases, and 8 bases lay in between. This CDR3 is CASSERGGTEAFF. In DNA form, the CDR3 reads TGTGCCAGCAGTGAACGGGGGGGCACTGAAGCTTTCTTT.

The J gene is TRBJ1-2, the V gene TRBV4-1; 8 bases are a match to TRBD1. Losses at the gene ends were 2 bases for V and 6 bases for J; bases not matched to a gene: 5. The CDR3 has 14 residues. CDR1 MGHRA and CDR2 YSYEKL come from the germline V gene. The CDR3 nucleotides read TGCGCCAGCAGCCAACAGGGGGCAAGGGATGGCTACACCTTC. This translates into CASSQQGARDGYTF.

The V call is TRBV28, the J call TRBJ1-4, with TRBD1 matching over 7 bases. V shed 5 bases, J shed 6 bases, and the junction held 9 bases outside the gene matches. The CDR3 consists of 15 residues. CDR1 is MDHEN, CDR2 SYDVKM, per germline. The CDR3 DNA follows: TGTGCCAGCAGTCTTCCCCACAGGGGTGATGAAAAACTGTTTTTT. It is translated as CASSLPHRGDEKLFF.

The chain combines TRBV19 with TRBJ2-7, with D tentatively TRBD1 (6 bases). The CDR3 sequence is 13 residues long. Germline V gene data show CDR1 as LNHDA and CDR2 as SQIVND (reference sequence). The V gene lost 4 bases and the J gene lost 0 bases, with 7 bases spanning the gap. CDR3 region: CASSKDSSYEQYF. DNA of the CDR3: TGTGCCAGTAGTAAGGACAGCTCCTACGAGCAGTACTTC.

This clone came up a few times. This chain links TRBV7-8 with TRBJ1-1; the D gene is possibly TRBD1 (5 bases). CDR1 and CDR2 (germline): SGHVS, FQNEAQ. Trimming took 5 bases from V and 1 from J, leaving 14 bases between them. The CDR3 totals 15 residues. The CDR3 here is CASSPTIGANTEAFF. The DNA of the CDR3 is TGTGCCAGCAGCCCGACGATTGGGGCGAACACTGAAGCTTTCTTT. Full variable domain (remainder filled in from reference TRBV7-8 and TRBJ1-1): GAGVSQSPRYKVAKRGQDVALRCDPISGHVSLFWYQQALGQGPEFLTYFQNEAQLDKSGLPSDRFFAERPEGSVSTLKIQRTQQEDSAVYLCASSPTIGANTEAFFGQGTRLTVV.

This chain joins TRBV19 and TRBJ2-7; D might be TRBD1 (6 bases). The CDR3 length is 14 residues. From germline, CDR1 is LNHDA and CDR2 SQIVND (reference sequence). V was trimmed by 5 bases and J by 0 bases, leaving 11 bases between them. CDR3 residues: CASSVRGSSYEQYF. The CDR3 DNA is TGTGCCAGTAGTGTCAGGGGAAGCTCCTACGAGCAGTACTTC.

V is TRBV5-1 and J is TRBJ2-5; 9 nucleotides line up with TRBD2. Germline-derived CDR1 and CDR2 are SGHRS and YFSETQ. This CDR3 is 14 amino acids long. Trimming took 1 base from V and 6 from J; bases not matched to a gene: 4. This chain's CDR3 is CASSLIAGVQTQYF. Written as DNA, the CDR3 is TGCGCCAGCAGCTTGATAGCGGGAGTACAGACCCAGTACTTC.

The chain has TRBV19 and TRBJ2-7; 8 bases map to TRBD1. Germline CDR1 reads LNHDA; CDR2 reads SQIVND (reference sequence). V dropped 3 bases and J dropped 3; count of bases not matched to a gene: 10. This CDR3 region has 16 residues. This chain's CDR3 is CASSIGGTGQGYEQYF. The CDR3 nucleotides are TGTGCCAGTAGTATTGGGGGCACCGGACAGGGCTACGAGCAGTACTTC.

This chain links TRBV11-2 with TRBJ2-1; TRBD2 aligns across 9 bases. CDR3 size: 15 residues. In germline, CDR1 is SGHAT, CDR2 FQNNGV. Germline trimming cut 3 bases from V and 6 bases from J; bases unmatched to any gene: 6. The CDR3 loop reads CASSFERGDVNEQFF. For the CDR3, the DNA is TGTGCCAGCAGCTTTGAGCGGGGGGACGTCAATGAGCAGTTCTTC. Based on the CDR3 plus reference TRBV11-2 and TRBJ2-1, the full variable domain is EAGVAQSPRYKIIEKRQSVAFWCNPISGHATLYWYQQILGQGPKLLIQFQNNGVVDDSQLPKDRFSAERLKGVDSTLKIQPAKLEDSAVYLCASSFERGDVNEQFFGPGTRLTVL.

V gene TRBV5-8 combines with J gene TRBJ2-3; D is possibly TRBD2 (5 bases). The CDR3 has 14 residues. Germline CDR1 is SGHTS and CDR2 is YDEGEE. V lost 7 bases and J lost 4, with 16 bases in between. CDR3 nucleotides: TGTGCCAGCTACGAGGGAGCCCTCCCAGATACGCAGTATTTT. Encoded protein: CASYEGALPDTQYF.

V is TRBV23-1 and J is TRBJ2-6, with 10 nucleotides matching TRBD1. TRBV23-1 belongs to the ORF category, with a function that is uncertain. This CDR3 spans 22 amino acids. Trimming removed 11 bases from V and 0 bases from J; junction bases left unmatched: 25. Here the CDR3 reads CAPYIDRGQRPGGSSGANVLTF. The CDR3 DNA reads TGCGCCCCCTATATCGACAGGGGGCAACGCCCGGGAGGGTCCTCTGGGGCCAACGTCCTGACTTTC.

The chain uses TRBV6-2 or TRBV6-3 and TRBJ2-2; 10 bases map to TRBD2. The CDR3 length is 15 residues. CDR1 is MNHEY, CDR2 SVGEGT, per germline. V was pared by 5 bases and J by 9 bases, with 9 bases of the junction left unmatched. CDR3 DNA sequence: TGTGCCAGCAGTCAGCTAGCGGGAGCGAAGAGGGAGCTGTTTTTT. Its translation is CASSQLAGAKRELFF.

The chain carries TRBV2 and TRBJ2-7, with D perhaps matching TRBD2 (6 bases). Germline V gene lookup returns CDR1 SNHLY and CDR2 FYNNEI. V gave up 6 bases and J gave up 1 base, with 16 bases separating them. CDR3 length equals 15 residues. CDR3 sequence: CASSGGSSGSYEQYF. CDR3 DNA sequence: TGTGCCAGCAGCGGGGGAAGTAGCGGATCCTACGAGCAGTACTTC.

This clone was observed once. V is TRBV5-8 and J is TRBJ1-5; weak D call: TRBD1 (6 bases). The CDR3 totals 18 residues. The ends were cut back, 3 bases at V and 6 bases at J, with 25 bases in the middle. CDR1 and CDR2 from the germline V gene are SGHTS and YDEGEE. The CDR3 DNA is TGTGCCAGCAGCTCATTTACAGGGATGGGTTGGCTTGGTCAGCCCCAGCATTTT. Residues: CASSSFTGMGWLGQPQHF.

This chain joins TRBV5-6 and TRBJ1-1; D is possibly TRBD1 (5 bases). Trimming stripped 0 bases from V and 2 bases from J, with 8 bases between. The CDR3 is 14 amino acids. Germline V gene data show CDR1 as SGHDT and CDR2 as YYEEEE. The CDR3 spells CASSLVQVNTEAFF. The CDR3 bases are TGTGCCAGCAGCTTGGTACAGGTAAACACTGAAGCTTTCTTT.

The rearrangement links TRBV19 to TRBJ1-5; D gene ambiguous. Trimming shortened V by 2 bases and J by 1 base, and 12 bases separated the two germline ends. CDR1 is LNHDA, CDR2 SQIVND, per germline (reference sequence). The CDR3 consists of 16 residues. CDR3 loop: CASSITRVSSNQPQHF. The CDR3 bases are TGTGCCAGTAGTATAACGAGGGTTTCGAGCAATCAGCCCCAGCATTTT. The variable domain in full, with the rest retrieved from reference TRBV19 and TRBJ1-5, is DGGITQSPKYLFRKEGQNVTLSCEQNLNHDAMYWYRQDPGQGLRLIYYSQIVNDFQKGDIAEGYSVSREKKESFPLTVTSAQKNPTAFYLCASSITRVSSNQPQHFGDGTRLSIL.

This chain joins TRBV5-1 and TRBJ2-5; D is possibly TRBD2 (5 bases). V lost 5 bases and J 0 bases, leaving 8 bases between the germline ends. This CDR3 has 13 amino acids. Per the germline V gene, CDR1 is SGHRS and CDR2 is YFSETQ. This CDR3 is CASRPGNQETQYF. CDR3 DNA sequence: TGCGCCAGCAGGCCCGGGAACCAAGAGACCCAGTACTTC.

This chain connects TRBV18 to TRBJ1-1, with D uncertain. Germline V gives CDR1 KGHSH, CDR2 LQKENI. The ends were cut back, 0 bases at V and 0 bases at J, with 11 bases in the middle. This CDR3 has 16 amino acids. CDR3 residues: CASSPPKGGLNTEAFF. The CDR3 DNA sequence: TGTGCCAGCTCACCACCAAAGGGAGGCTTGAACACTGAAGCTTTCTTT.